A selection of T cell receptor beta chains follows, all from one sample in a study of blood T cell repertoires in COVID-19. Data came from immunoSEQ multiplex PCR; TCRdb stores just in-frame clones and leaves some out. The sample lists about 210,000 clones, roughly 87% seen once, with over 9% in the top ten. The sequenced sample was PBMCs or T cells enriched from blood (not recorded which). The receptors here all came from a man younger than 35 with acute COVID-19. Both conserved end residues are part of each CDR3. Each record gives: clone size, V gene, D gene, J gene, CDR3 protein, CDR3 DNA. A D gene is named only where the DNA matches it firmly. The size of a clone is reported for some rows only, either as once, few or many, or as a class for expanded clones.

>NA|TRBV30|TRBD1|TRBJ1-3
CAWRAGGADTIYF
TGTGCCTGGAGAGCAGGGGGCGCGGACACCATATATTTT
>NA|TRBV19|TRBD1|TRBJ2-3
CASSITGVSTDTQYF
TGTGCCAGTAGTATCACAGGGGTTAGCACAGATACGCAGTATTTT
>NA|TRBV19|TRBD1|TRBJ2-7
CASKGQGDREQYF
TGTGCCAGTAAGGGACAGGGTGATCGCGAGCAGTACTTC
>NA|TRBV27|NA|TRBJ1-2
CASSFGSAYGYTF
TGTGCCAGCAGTTTTGGCAGCGCGTATGGCTACACCTTC
>once|TRBV4-1|NA|TRBJ2-1
CASSRFNIHEQFF
TGCGCCAGCAGCCGTTTTAACATCCATGAGCAGTTCTTC
>NA|TRBV5-6|NA|TRBJ2-5
CASSLRDWYQETQYF
TGTGCCAGCAGCCTAAGGGACTGGTACCAAGAGACCCAGTACTTC
>NA|TRBV5-1|TRBD1|TRBJ2-5
CASSLATGGSGETQYF
TGCGCCAGCAGCTTGGCTACAGGGGGCTCGGGGGAGACCCAGTACTTC
>NA|TRBV27|NA|TRBJ2-3
CASGLNVRDTQYF
TGTGCCAGCGGACTTAATGTTCGGGATACGCAGTATTTT
>NA|TRBV3-1/TRBV3-2|TRBD1|TRBJ2-7
CASSPYAGTAYEQYF
TGTGCCAGCAGCCCCTACGCCGGGACAGCCTACGAGCAGTACTTC
>NA|TRBV21-1|NA|TRBJ1-2
CAGSRGPLIGYTF
TGTGCCGGCTCCAGGGGTCCCCTCATTGGCTACACCTTC
>NA|TRBV28|NA|TRBJ1-6
CASSITGWNSPLHF
TGTGCCAGCAGCATAACAGGGTGGAATTCACCCCTCCACTTT
>NA|TRBV5-1|TRBD1|TRBJ2-2
CASSLATGTGYTGELFF
TGCGCCAGCAGCTTGGCCACCGGGACAGGGTACACCGGGGAGCTGTTTTTT
>NA|TRBV9|NA|TRBJ1-6
CASSVSGTEGSPLHF
TGTGCCAGCAGCGTCTCCGGGACGGAGGGCTCACCCCTCCACTTT
>NA|TRBV28|NA|TRBJ1-1
CASSLSGGQNTEAFF
TGTGCCAGCAGTTTATCAGGTGGACAGAACACTGAAGCTTTCTTT
>NA|TRBV7-2|TRBD2|TRBJ2-5
CASSSPGTSGTRETQYF
TGTGCCAGCAGCTCTCCTGGGACTAGCGGGACGAGGGAGACCCAGTACTTC
>NA|TRBV30|TRBD2|TRBJ2-1
CAWTTSGDNEQFF
TGTGCCTGGACGACTAGCGGGGACAATGAGCAGTTCTTC
>NA|TRBV7-2|TRBD2|TRBJ2-7
CASSSQREGYEQYF
TGTGCCAGCAGCTCCCAGCGGGAGGGCTACGAGCAGTACTTC
>NA|TRBV27|TRBD1|TRBJ1-6
CASSFLRDRDSPLHF
TGTGCCAGCAGTTTCCTCCGAGACAGGGATTCACCCCTCCACTTT
>NA|TRBV9|TRBD2|TRBJ2-1
CASSAGGTSGYNEQFF
TGTGCCAGCAGCGCTGGGGGGACTAGCGGGTACAATGAGCAGTTCTTC
>once|TRBV24-1|NA|TRBJ1-5
CATSDWTIAQPQHF
TGTGCCACCAGTGATTGGACAATAGCACAGCCCCAGCATTTT
>NA|TRBV6-6|TRBD2|TRBJ2-7
CASDSGITSEQYF
TGTGCCAGTGATAGCGGGATTACCAGCGAGCAGTACTTC
>NA|TRBV7-9|TRBD2|TRBJ2-7
CASSLWTSGTYEQYF
TGTGCCAGCAGCTTATGGACTAGCGGAACCTACGAGCAGTACTTC
>NA|TRBV29-1|TRBD1|TRBJ2-1
CSVVWTGALDEQFF
TGCAGCGTTGTTTGGACAGGGGCCCTTGATGAGCAGTTCTTC
>NA|TRBV7-9|TRBD1|TRBJ2-7
CASSLPGQRTYEQYF
TGTGCCAGCAGCTTACCGGGACAGAGAACCTACGAGCAGTACTTC
>NA|TRBV5-4|NA|TRBJ2-7
CASSLEAGELDEQYF
TGTGCCAGCAGCTTGGAGGCCGGGGAGCTCGACGAGCAGTACTTC
>NA|TRBV4-1|NA|TRBJ2-3
CASSRREDTQYF
TGCGCCAGCAGCCGTCGGGAGGATACGCAGTATTTT
>NA|TRBV18|NA|TRBJ1-5
CASSLYQRYSNQPQHF
TGTGCCAGCTCACTGTACCAGCGATATAGCAATCAGCCCCAGCATTTT
>NA|TRBV4-1|TRBD1|TRBJ2-7
CASSQEGATGVYEQYF
TGCGCCAGCAGCCAAGAAGGGGCGACAGGGGTCTACGAGCAGTACTTC
>NA|TRBV28|TRBD1|TRBJ1-5
CASRRGQGGQPQHF
TGTGCCAGCAGACGCGGACAGGGCGGTCAGCCCCAGCATTTT
>once|TRBV7-8|TRBD2|TRBJ2-2
CASSLELVAGVNTGELFF
TGTGCCAGCAGCTTAGAGTTGGTAGCGGGAGTGAACACCGGGGAGCTGTTTTTT
>few|TRBV5-1|NA|TRBJ1-3
CASSLELGNTIYF
TGCGCCAGCAGCTTGGAGCTAGGAAACACCATATATTTT
>NA|TRBV6-1|TRBD2|TRBJ2-1
CASSEALRAGLVGDEQFF
TGTGCCAGCAGTGAAGCGCTTCGAGCGGGGCTAGTCGGTGATGAGCAGTTCTTC
>NA|TRBV4-3|NA|TRBJ1-5
CASSQARGGQPQHF
TGCGCCAGCAGCCAAGCGCGGGGTGGGCAGCCCCAGCATTTT
>NA|TRBV27|NA|TRBJ1-1
CASSLSGGTEAFF
TGTGCCAGCAGTTTATCGGGGGGCACTGAAGCTTTCTTT
>NA|TRBV11-2|NA|TRBJ2-1
CASSSLRRTTEQFF
TGTGCCAGCAGCTCCCTCCGTCGGACTACAGAGCAGTTCTTC
>NA|TRBV9|TRBD1|TRBJ1-3
CASSATGFGNTIYF
TGTGCCAGCAGCGCGACAGGGTTCGGAAACACCATATATTTT
>few|TRBV11-2|TRBD2|TRBJ2-1
CASKTGGRGEQFF
TGTGCTAGCAAGACGGGAGGGAGGGGTGAGCAGTTCTTC
>NA|TRBV24-1|NA|TRBJ2-6
CATSDLRGSGANVLTF
TGTGCCACCAGTGATTTGCGGGGTTCTGGGGCCAACGTCCTGACTTTC
>once|TRBV19|NA|TRBJ2-5
CASSIDRPGETQYF
TGTGCCAGTAGTATAGACAGGCCTGGGGAGACCCAGTACTTC
>NA|TRBV9|TRBD1|TRBJ1-2
CASQDRADGYTF
TGTGCCAGCCAAGACAGGGCGGATGGCTACACCTTC
>NA|TRBV11-3|NA|TRBJ2-6
CASSLDSTGGANVLTF
TGTGCCAGCAGCTTAGATTCGACAGGTGGGGCCAACGTCCTGACTTTC
>NA|TRBV5-4|NA|TRBJ2-1
CASSSRAESSYNEQFF
TGTGCCAGCAGCTCCCGAGCTGAGAGCTCCTACAATGAGCAGTTCTTC
>few|TRBV5-4|NA|TRBJ1-1
CATHLQYSEDTEAFF
TGTGCCACCCACTTGCAGTACAGTGAAGACACTGAAGCTTTCTTT
>NA|TRBV12-5|NA|TRBJ2-3
CASGLASYRSTDTQYF
TGTGCTAGTGGTTTGGCCTCATACAGGAGCACAGATACGCAGTATTTT
>NA|TRBV21-1|NA|TRBJ1-5
CASSKGACTNSNQPQHF
TGTGCCAGCAGCAAAGGGGCTTGCACGAATAGCAATCAGCCCCAGCATTTT
>NA|TRBV12-3/TRBV12-4|NA|TRBJ1-1
CASSPVNTEAFF
TGTGCCAGCAGTCCGGTGAACACTGAAGCTTTCTTT
>NA|TRBV6-1|NA|TRBJ2-3
CASSVRVGASTDTQYF
TGTGCCAGCAGTGTAAGAGTGGGAGCGTCTACAGATACGCAGTATTTT
>NA|TRBV28|TRBD2|TRBJ2-1
CASSWTPGLEDYNEQFF
TGTGCCAGCAGCTGGACACCGGGACTAGAGGACTACAATGAGCAGTTCTTC
>NA|TRBV29-1|NA|TRBJ2-6
CSVDGSAGANVLTF
TGCAGCGTTGACGGGAGTGCTGGGGCCAACGTCCTGACTTTC
>once|TRBV12-3/TRBV12-4|NA|TRBJ1-2
CASSFSGGGYTF
TGTGCCAGCAGTTTTTCTGGCGGCGGCTACACCTTC
>NA|TRBV21-1|NA|TRBJ1-6
CASSKEETGKNSPLHF
TGTGCCAGCAGCAAAGAAGAGACAGGGAAAAATTCACCCCTCCACTTT
>NA|TRBV5-1|TRBD2|TRBJ2-5
CASSLGASGQETQYF
TGCGCCAGCAGCTTGGGGGCTAGCGGCCAAGAGACCCAGTACTTC
>once|TRBV11-2|NA|TRBJ1-1
CASSLTGTEAFF
TGTGCCAGCAGCTTGACGGGTACTGAAGCTTTCTTT
>NA|TRBV19|NA|TRBJ2-2
CASSIGGQSNTGELFF
TGTGCCAGTAGTATAGGGGGACAATCGAACACCGGGGAGCTGTTTTTT
>NA|TRBV28|TRBD1|TRBJ1-1
CAFRDRENTEAFF
TGTGCCTTCCGGGACAGGGAGAACACTGAAGCTTTCTTT
>once|TRBV19|TRBD2|TRBJ2-5
CARTAGEGPETQYF
TGTGCCAGGACAGCGGGAGAGGGGCCAGAGACCCAGTACTTC
>NA|TRBV27|TRBD2|TRBJ2-1
CASRPLAGVSNEQFF
TGTGCCAGCAGGCCCCTAGCGGGAGTGAGCAATGAGCAGTTCTTC
>NA|TRBV27|NA|TRBJ2-1
CASSFPNNEQFF
TGTGCCAGCAGTTTTCCCAATAATGAGCAGTTCTTC
>NA|TRBV28|TRBD1|TRBJ2-7
CASSRTGSNEAQYF
TGTGCCAGCAGCCGGACAGGGAGTAACGAAGCGCAGTACTTC